This T cell receptor (beta chain) appears in the sequencing data of a study of a mutant IDH1 vaccine in newly diagnosed glioma. Described time point: week 23, last vaccination. Every vaccine dose comprised 300 ug of mutant IDH1 20-mer peptide plus topical imiquimod. Germline CDR1 SGDLS, CDR2 YYNGEE. CDR3 length: 16 amino acids. Unmatched junction bases numbered 3, after V lost 0 bases and J lost 4 bases. The repertoire was sequenced with immunoSEQ multiplex PCR; TCRdb's copy has only in-frame clones and lacks some. The table has around 28,000 clones, approximately 78% seen once; the top ten hold about a sixth. As for this clone: The antigen is not known.

V and J are TRBV9 and TRBJ2-4; 11 positions match TRBD1. The TCR comes from a woman in her 30s with glioma. Sequencing was performed on PBMCs, taken from a glioma patient whose treatment included an IDH1 peptide vaccine. CDR3 sequence: CASSVGGQGGKNIQYF. The DNA of the CDR3 is TGTGCCAGCAGCGTAGGGGGACAGGGGGGGAAAAACATTCAGTACTTC.